A selection of T cell receptor beta chains follows, all from one sample in a study of cytomegalovirus exposure and HLA in healthy donors. The repertoire was sequenced with immunoSEQ multiplex PCR; TCRdb's copy has only in-frame clones and lacks some. This table holds 100,000 to 150,000 clones, 78% found once. The sample consisted of PBMCs. The receptors here all came from a woman aged 40-49 years in good health and CMV-seronegative. Both conserved end residues are part of each CDR3. A D gene is named only where the DNA matches it firmly.

D: TRBD2; J: TRBJ2-1; V: TRBV29-1; CDR3: CSAKGLAGGPGDNEQFF; DNA: TGCAGCGCTAAGGGACTAGCGGGGGGGCCTGGGGACAATGAGCAGTTCTTC
D: .; J: TRBJ2-1; V: TRBV28; CDR3: CASSSLPSAGMYNEQFF; DNA: TGTGCCAGCAGTTCCCTACCTAGCGCGGGGATGTACAATGAGCAGTTCTTC
D: TRBD2; J: TRBJ2-5; V: TRBV5-1; CDR3: CASSIYLADQETQYF; DNA: TGCGCCAGCAGCATATACCTAGCGGACCAAGAGACCCAGTACTTC
D: .; J: TRBJ2-1; V: TRBV2; CDR3: CASSEGRGSQRFF; DNA: TGTGCCAGCAGTGAGGGCAGGGGCTCGCAGCGGTTCTTC
D: TRBD2; J: TRBJ2-7; V: TRBV7-3; CDR3: CASSFGLAGAREHYEQYF; DNA: TGTGCCAGCAGCTTTGGGCTAGCGGGGGCCCGCGAACACTACGAGCAGTACTTC
D: .; J: TRBJ1-1; V: TRBV7-9; CDR3: CASSRGPSVRGEAFF; DNA: TGTGCCAGCAGCCGGGGACCGTCCGTTCGGGGGGAAGCTTTCTTT
D: .; J: TRBJ1-4; V: TRBV27; CDR3: CASSEEGDEKLFF; DNA: TGTGCCAGCTCGGAGGAGGGCGACGAAAAACTGTTTTTT
D: .; J: TRBJ2-5; V: TRBV11-2; CDR3: CASSLGQRKETQYF; DNA: TGTGCCAGCAGCTTAGGACAGAGGAAAGAGACCCAGTACTTC
D: .; J: TRBJ2-1; V: TRBV19; CDR3: CASMRGLNNEQFF; DNA: TGTGCCAGTATGCGCGGATTGAACAATGAGCAGTTCTTC
D: .; J: TRBJ1-4; V: TRBV18; CDR3: CASSPGLTAQGEKLFF; DNA: TGTGCCAGCTCACCGGGGCTCACAGCCCAGGGTGAAAAACTGTTTTTT
D: TRBD1; J: TRBJ1-1; V: TRBV9; CDR3: CASSVGWTGTEAFF; DNA: TGTGCCAGCAGCGTAGGTTGGACAGGCACTGAAGCTTTCTTT
D: .; J: TRBJ1-5; V: TRBV5-5; CDR3: CASSFREDQPQHF; DNA: TGTGCCAGCAGCTTCCGGGAAGATCAGCCCCAGCATTTT
D: TRBD2; J: TRBJ2-7; V: TRBV30; CDR3: CAWSVLRLAGRQYF; DNA: TGTGCCTGGAGTGTACTGAGACTAGCGGGCCGTCAGTACTTC
D: TRBD1; J: TRBJ2-7; V: TRBV13; CDR3: CASSRDRKYEQYF; DNA: TGTGCCAGCAGCAGGGACAGAAAATACGAGCAGTACTTC
D: .; J: TRBJ1-2; V: TRBV9; CDR3: CASSVGGVIAPGYGYTF; DNA: TGTGCCAGCAGCGTAGGCGGGGTAATAGCACCTGGATATGGCTACACCTTC